This T cell receptor beta chain was profiled in a study of blood T cells in healthy people across ages. With regard to this clonotype: Its cognate antigen is unknown.

Study results and caveats: Estimates of total diversity, which came from one million sequenced T cells, were considered to be underestimates. Unknown CMV status may confound age-related changes in expanded clones.

Trimming removed 5 bases from V and 9 bases from J, with 20 bases in between. Germline CDR1 is DFQATT and CDR2 is SNEGSKA (reference sequence). The CDR3 length is 14 residues. For the second PCR, which ran for roughly 6 to 12 cycles, a sample-barcoded 5' primer and a J-beta primer mix were used. TCRdb ran MiXCR on the 5' RACE reads and lists one entry per CDR3 protein. The table includes approximately 580,000 distinct CDR3 sequences, around 24% detected once. The data were also submitted as part of a second study, on T cells of mothers and their children. In that study: The overlap seen between related mothers and children slightly exceeded that of unrelated pairs, though not significantly.

The receptor was derived from a boy aged 5-17 years in good health. The rearrangement joins TRBV20-1 to TRBJ2-1; possible D gene TRBD1, 6 bases. The sequenced material came from blood. CDR3 sequence: CSADPGLGAGEQFF. CDR3 coding DNA: TGCAGTGCTGACCCCGGTTTGGGGGCGGGTGAGCAGTTCTTC.